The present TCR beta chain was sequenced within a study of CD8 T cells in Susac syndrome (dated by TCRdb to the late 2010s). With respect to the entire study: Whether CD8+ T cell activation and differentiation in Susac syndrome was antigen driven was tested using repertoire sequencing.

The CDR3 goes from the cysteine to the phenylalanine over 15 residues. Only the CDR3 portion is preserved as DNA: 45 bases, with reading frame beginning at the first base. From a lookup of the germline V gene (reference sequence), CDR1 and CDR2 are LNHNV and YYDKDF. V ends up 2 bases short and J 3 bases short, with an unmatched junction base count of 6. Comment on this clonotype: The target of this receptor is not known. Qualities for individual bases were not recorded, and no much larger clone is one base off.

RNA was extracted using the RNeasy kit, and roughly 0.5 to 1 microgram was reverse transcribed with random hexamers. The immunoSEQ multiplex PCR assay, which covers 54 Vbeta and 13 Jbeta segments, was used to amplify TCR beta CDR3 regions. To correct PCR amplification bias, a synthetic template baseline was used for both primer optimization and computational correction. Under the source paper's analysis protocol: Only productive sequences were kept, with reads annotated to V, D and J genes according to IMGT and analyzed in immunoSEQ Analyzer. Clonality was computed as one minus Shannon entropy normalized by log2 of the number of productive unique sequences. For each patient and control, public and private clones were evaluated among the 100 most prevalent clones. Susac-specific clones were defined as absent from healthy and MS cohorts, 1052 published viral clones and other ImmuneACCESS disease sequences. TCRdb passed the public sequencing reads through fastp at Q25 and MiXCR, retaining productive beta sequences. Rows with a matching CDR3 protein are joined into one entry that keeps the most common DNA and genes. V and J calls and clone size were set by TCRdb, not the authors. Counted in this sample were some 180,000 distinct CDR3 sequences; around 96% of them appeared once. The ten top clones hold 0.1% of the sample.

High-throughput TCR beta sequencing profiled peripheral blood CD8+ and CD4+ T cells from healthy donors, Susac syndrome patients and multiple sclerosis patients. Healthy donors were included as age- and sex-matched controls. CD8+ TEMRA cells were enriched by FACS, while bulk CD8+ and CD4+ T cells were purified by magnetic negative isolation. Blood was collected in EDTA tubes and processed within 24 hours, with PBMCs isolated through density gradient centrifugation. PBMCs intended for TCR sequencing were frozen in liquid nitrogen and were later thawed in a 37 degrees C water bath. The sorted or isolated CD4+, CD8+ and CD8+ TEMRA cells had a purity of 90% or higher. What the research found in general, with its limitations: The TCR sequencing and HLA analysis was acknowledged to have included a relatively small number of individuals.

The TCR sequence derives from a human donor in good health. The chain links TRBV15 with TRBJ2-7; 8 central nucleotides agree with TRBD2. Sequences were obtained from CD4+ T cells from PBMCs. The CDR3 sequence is CATSRFSGSDYEQYF. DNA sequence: TGTGCCACCAGCAGATTCAGCGGGAGTGACTACGAGCAGTACTTC.